This passage covers 7 T cell receptor beta chains from one sample sequenced in a study of cytomegalovirus exposure and HLA in healthy donors. Primers included in the PCR were 60 Vbeta and 13 Jbeta primers. Sequencing was performed with immunoSEQ multiplex PCR; in TCRdb, only in-frame clones are kept and a portion is missing. The sample has about 190,000 clones, more than 65% seen once. Material: PBMCs. These TCRs come from a woman between 25 and 40 years old in good health and CMV-seronegative.

This chain connects TRBV7-9 to TRBJ2-3; a weak D match, TRBD2 (5 bases). This CDR3 has 15 amino acids. V lost 3 bases and J 0 bases, leaving 10 bases between the germline ends. CDR1 is SEHNR and CDR2 is FQNEAQ in the germline V gene (reference sequence). CDR3 nucleotides: TGTGCCAGCAGCTTTATAAGGGAGAGCACAGATACGCAGTATTTT. Protein product: CASSFIRESTDTQYF.

The V gene is TRBV19, the J gene TRBJ1-5; 7 bases are a match to TRBD1. J was trimmed by 4 bases and V by 9 bases; bases with no gene match: 3. Per germline, CDR1 LNHDA and CDR2 SQIVND (reference sequence). The CDR3 has 12 residues. CDR3 DNA: TGTGCCAGCCAACAGGGGAATCAGCCCCAGCATTTT. Protein sequence: CASQQGNQPQHF.

The chain employs TRBV2 and TRBJ2-3; D gene unclear. Trimming removed 7 bases at V and 1 base at J, with 9 bases between. This CDR3 has 13 amino acids. CDR1 is SNHLY and CDR2 is FYNNEI in the germline V gene. In nucleotides, the CDR3 is TGTGCCAGCACCACTCTAGGCACAGATACGCAGTATTTT. Amino acids: CASTTLGTDTQYF.

The rearrangement uses TRBV30 and TRBJ2-6, with TRBD1 matching over 8 bases. The V segment lost 3 bases and the J segment 5 bases; nucleotides outside the gene matches: 9. The germline V gene encodes CDR1 GTSNPN and CDR2 SVGIG (reference sequence). The CDR3 runs to 16 residues. CDR3 in amino acids: CAWRLAGGGRANVLTF. The CDR3 nucleotides are TGTGCCTGGAGGCTAGCAGGGGGCGGTCGGGCCAACGTCCTGACTTTC.

The chain has TRBV13 and TRBJ1-4; 8 bases agree with TRBD1. In germline, CDR1 is PRHDT, CDR2 FYEKMQ (reference sequence). V lost 0 bases, J lost 7 bases, and 7 bases stayed unmatched. The CDR3 sequence is 16 residues long. The CDR3 spells CASSLGRGRGPEKLFF. The CDR3, as DNA: TGTGCCAGCAGCTTAGGCCGGGGCAGGGGGCCTGAAAAACTGTTTTTT.

This clone was seen only a few times. This CDR3 is also generated by other DNA sequences in the sample. This chain uses TRBV19 with TRBJ1-5; D is perhaps TRBD1 (6 bases). This CDR3 has 13 amino acids. CDR1 is LNHDA, CDR2 SQIVND, per germline (reference sequence). V lost 10 bases to trimming and J lost 7 bases, with 17 bases between them. CDR3 coding DNA: TGTGCCACAAAGGGGGGGCAAGGACAGCCCCAGCATTTT. Amino acid sequence: CATKGGQGQPQHF.

The chain has TRBV5-1 and TRBJ2-7; 7 nucleotides line up with TRBD1. J lost 5 bases, V lost 2 bases, and 7 bases had no gene match. The CDR3 has 14 residues. Germline V gene data show CDR1 as SGHRS and CDR2 as YFSETQ. The CDR3 is CASSLGGGLDEQYF. DNA for the CDR3: TGCGCCAGCAGCTTAGGGGGCGGTCTTGACGAGCAGTACTTC.